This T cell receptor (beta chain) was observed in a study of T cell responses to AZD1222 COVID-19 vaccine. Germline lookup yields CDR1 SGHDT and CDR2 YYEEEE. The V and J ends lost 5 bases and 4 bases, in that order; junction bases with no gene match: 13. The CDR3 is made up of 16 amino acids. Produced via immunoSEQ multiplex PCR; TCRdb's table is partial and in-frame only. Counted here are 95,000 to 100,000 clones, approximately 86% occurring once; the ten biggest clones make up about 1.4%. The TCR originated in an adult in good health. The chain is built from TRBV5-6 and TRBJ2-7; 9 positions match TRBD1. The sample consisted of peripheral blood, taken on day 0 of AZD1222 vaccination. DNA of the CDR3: TGTGCCAGCAGACTAACTTACAGGGGGCGTTCGTACGAGCAGTACTTC. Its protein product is CASRLTYRGRSYEQYF.